Listed here is a single T cell receptor beta chain. The data were obtained in a study of blood T cell repertoires in COVID-19. Germline CDR1 SGHNT, CDR2 YYREEE (reference sequence). This CDR3 spans 15 amino acids. J lost 4 bases, V lost 4 bases, and 10 bases had no gene match. In the original processing: Reference gene primer amplification yielded estimated nucleated cell counts. The protocol was immunoSEQ multiplex PCR, while the TCRdb copy is restricted to in-frame clones and leaves out a portion. That table is the source of V, J and clone size, and D and trimming were worked out from the DNA. The table shows roughly 74,000 clones, with just over 85% occurring only once.

The chain combines TRBV5-4 with TRBJ1-2; 7 bases line up with TRBD1. The specimen was peripheral blood. The TCR originated in a woman older than 75 with active or convalescent COVID-19. CDR3 region: CASSKPPEGAYGYTF. The CDR3 nucleotides read TGTGCCAGCAGCAAGCCCCCTGAGGGGGCCTATGGCTACACCTTC. Variable domain in full (rest from reference TRBV5-4 and TRBJ1-2): ETGVTQSPTHLIKTRGQQVTLRCSSQSGHNTVSWYQQALGQGPQFIFQYYREEENGRGNFPPRFSGLQFPNYSSELNVNALELDDSALYLCASSKPPEGAYGYTFGSGTRLTVV.